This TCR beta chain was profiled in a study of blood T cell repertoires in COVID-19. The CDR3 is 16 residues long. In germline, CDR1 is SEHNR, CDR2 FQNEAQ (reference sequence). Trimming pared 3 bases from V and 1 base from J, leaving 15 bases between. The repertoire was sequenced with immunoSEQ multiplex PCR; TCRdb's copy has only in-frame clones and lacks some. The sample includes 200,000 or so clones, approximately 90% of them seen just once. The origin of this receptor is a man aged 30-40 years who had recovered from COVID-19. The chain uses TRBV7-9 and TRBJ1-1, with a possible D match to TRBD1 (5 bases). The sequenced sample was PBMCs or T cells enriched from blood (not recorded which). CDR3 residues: CASSFWGERSNTEAFF. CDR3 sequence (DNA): TGTGCCAGCAGCTTTTGGGGGGAAAGATCGAACACTGAAGCTTTCTTT.